This T cell receptor (beta chain) was sequenced for a study of shared clonotypes between healthy human individuals. The overall study: Participating donors consisted of two women and a few men aged 18 to 49. Study outcomes and limitations: Among several donors, roughly 5.5% of naive CD4 clonotypes were found in common. Tissue TCR repertoires likely differ from these blood-only repertoires.

It was into CD45RA+ naive and CD45RA-negative memory subsets that the CD4+ cells were split. Profiled with immunoSEQ multiplex PCR; TCRdb holds only in-frame clones, not every one. Among roughly 2 million clones, roughly 96% were seen once, and the ten largest hold 0.13%. On this clone: Antigen specificity is unknown.

This clonotype was sampled from a man younger than 30 in good health. The material sequenced was naive CD4+ T cells sorted from blood. Subset specified: CD45RA+ positively selected.

The DNA of the CDR3 is TGCGCCAGCAGCTTCTGGGACAGGGACTTTACCTACGAGCAGTACTTC. Protein sequence: CASSFWDRDFTYEQYF. The chain uses TRBV5-1 and TRBJ2-7; 9 bases agree with TRBD1. From germline, CDR1 is SGHRS and CDR2 YFSETQ. The CDR3 spans 16 residues. J was trimmed by 2 bases and V by 2 bases; bases with no gene match: 8.